The source of this T cell receptor (gamma chain) is a study of Vδ1+ human thymocytes. Broader study findings: In the thymus, TRG and TRD repertoires looked highly polyclonal with Gaussian CDR3 lengths. Around 20% of thymic delta-chain sequences were Vdelta2, with few Vdelta3, unlike blood Vdelta1+ controls.

Sequences come from RNA converted to cDNA by reverse transcription. Multiplex PCR used pooled V-gene forward primers and a constant-region reverse primer to amplify CDR3s. TCRdb reanalysed the multiplex PCR reads with CATT. The repertoire holds about 27,000 gamma-chain clones, with roughly a fifth as singletons. As regards this clone: The target antigen is unknown.

The length of the CDR3 is 16 residues. The V segment lost 0 bases and the J segment 1 base; nucleotides outside the gene matches: 9. Germline V gives CDR1 EGSTGY, CDR2 YDSYTSSV. The receptor was isolated from a boy less than two years old who had congenital heart surgery. The sample comprised Vdelta1+ gamma-delta thymocytes from the thymus. Subset given: FACS-sorted CD3+ TCRalphabeta- TCRVdelta1+ TCRVdelta2- thymocytes. The V gene is TRGV4, the J gene TRGJ1 or TRGJ2. The CDR3 coding sequence is TGTGCCACCTGGGATGGGCGAGGGCCAAATTATTATAAGAAACTCTTT. This encodes CATWDGRGPNYYKKLF.